Listed below are T cell receptor beta chains from one sample, sequenced in a study of a mutant IDH1 vaccine in newly diagnosed glioma. Assay used: immunoSEQ multiplex PCR; TCRdb lists only in-frame clones, some missing. This table holds 24,000 or so clones, just over 90% found once. The sample consisted of PBMCs, taken from a glioma patient treated with radiotherapy, temozolomide or both. The source is a man aged 35 to 55 with glioma. Each CDR3 is given with its conserved first and last residue. Each record gives: clone size, J gene, V gene, D gene, CDR3 protein, CDR3 DNA. A D gene is named only where the DNA matches it firmly. Clone size is given for some rows only: seen once, a few or many times, or a class if the clone is expanded.

abundance: -; j_gene: TRBJ2-1; v_gene: TRBV11-3; d_gene: TRBD2; CDR3aa: CASSAYSGGYNEQFF; CDR3nt: TGTGCCAGCAGCGCATATAGCGGGGGATACAATGAGCAGTTCTTC
abundance: -; j_gene: TRBJ1-4; v_gene: TRBV29-1; d_gene: -; CDR3aa: CSVLVVVGGEKLFF; CDR3nt: TGCAGCGTTCTCGTGGTGGTCGGTGGCGAAAAACTGTTTTTT
abundance: -; j_gene: TRBJ1-1; v_gene: TRBV7-3; d_gene: -; CDR3aa: CASSLDGGFTEAFF; CDR3nt: TGTGCCAGCAGCCTCGACGGAGGCTTCACTGAAGCTTTCTTT
abundance: -; j_gene: TRBJ2-1; v_gene: TRBV18; d_gene: -; CDR3aa: CASSPTATLHEQFF; CDR3nt: TGTGCCAGCTCACCAACCGCGACTCTCCATGAGCAGTTCTTC
abundance: -; j_gene: TRBJ2-7; v_gene: TRBV11-1; d_gene: -; CDR3aa: CASSSLVGLEQYF; CDR3nt: TGTGCCAGCAGCTCCCTGGTAGGCCTCGAGCAGTACTTC
abundance: -; j_gene: TRBJ2-3; v_gene: TRBV9; d_gene: -; CDR3aa: CASSVGSPDTQYF; CDR3nt: TGTGCCAGCAGCGTAGGCTCCCCAGATACGCAGTATTTT
abundance: few; j_gene: TRBJ2-5; v_gene: TRBV5-6; d_gene: TRBD2; CDR3aa: CASSPSGGRGEETQYF; CDR3nt: TGTGCCAGCAGCCCCTCGGGGGGGCGGGGCGAAGAGACCCAGTACTTC
abundance: -; j_gene: TRBJ2-3; v_gene: TRBV4-2; d_gene: -; CDR3aa: CASGHPGNTDTQYF; CDR3nt: TGTGCCAGCGGCCATCCCGGAAACACAGATACGCAGTATTTT
abundance: -; j_gene: TRBJ1-2; v_gene: TRBV5-1; d_gene: TRBD1; CDR3aa: CASSFWGQLTDDFGYTF; CDR3nt: TGCGCCAGCAGCTTTTGGGGACAGCTTACGGACGATTTCGGCTACACCTTC
abundance: -; j_gene: TRBJ2-1; v_gene: TRBV5-1; d_gene: -; CDR3aa: CASSLVGSDEQFF; CDR3nt: TGCGCCAGCAGCTTGGTCGGGTCCGATGAGCAGTTCTTC
abundance: -; j_gene: TRBJ1-1; v_gene: TRBV10-2; d_gene: -; CDR3aa: CASSELNLMNTEAFF; CDR3nt: TGCGCCAGCAGTGAGTTAAACCTAATGAACACTGAAGCTTTCTTT
abundance: -; j_gene: TRBJ2-1; v_gene: TRBV29-1; d_gene: -; CDR3aa: CSVGGSRQSTYNEQFF; CDR3nt: TGCAGCGTTGGAGGTTCACGACAGTCAACCTACAATGAGCAGTTCTTC
abundance: -; j_gene: TRBJ2-1; v_gene: TRBV6-6; d_gene: -; CDR3aa: CASSSHGDEYNEQFF; CDR3nt: TGTGCCAGCAGTTCCCACGGGGACGAGTACAATGAGCAGTTCTTC
abundance: -; j_gene: TRBJ2-7; v_gene: TRBV5-6; d_gene: TRBD2; CDR3aa: CASSLRTSGRWYEQYF; CDR3nt: TGTGCCAGCAGCCTAAGGACTAGCGGGAGGTGGTACGAGCAGTACTTC
abundance: -; j_gene: TRBJ1-5; v_gene: TRBV19; d_gene: -; CDR3aa: CASSLGQNQPQHF; CDR3nt: TGTGCCAGTAGCCTCGGACAGAATCAGCCCCAGCATTTT
abundance: -; j_gene: TRBJ2-2; v_gene: TRBV7-6; d_gene: TRBD2; CDR3aa: CASSLPGLAGNTGELFF; CDR3nt: TGTGCCAGCAGCTTACCCGGACTAGCGGGAAACACCGGGGAGCTGTTTTTT
abundance: -; j_gene: TRBJ2-4; v_gene: TRBV25-1; d_gene: TRBD1; CDR3aa: CASSGTGPRSKNIQYF; CDR3nt: TGTGCCAGCAGTGGGACAGGGCCTCGTTCTAAAAACATTCAGTACTTC
abundance: -; j_gene: TRBJ2-7; v_gene: TRBV29-1; d_gene: -; CDR3aa: CSVPRYESSYEQYF; CDR3nt: TGCAGCGTACCAAGGTACGAGAGCTCCTACGAGCAGTACTTC
abundance: -; j_gene: TRBJ2-1; v_gene: TRBV11-2; d_gene: -; CDR3aa: CASSSNRASSYNEQFF; CDR3nt: TGTGCCAGCAGCTCCAACAGGGCCAGCTCCTACAATGAGCAGTTCTTC
abundance: -; j_gene: TRBJ2-3; v_gene: TRBV13; d_gene: TRBD2; CDR3aa: CASSFAPSSGSTDTQYF; CDR3nt: TGTGCCAGCAGTTTCGCCCCAAGTAGCGGGAGCACAGATACGCAGTATTTT
abundance: -; j_gene: TRBJ1-1; v_gene: TRBV5-4; d_gene: -; CDR3aa: CASSLGGNTEAFF; CDR3nt: TGTGCCAGCAGCTTAGGAGGGAACACTGAAGCTTTCTTT
abundance: -; j_gene: TRBJ1-2; v_gene: TRBV5-6; d_gene: -; CDR3aa: CASSFARLGAGGYTF; CDR3nt: TGTGCCAGCAGCTTCGCCCGGTTAGGGGCTGGTGGCTACACCTTC
abundance: -; j_gene: TRBJ2-7; v_gene: TRBV19; d_gene: TRBD1; CDR3aa: CASSQGTVIYEQYF; CDR3nt: TGTGCCAGTAGTCAGGGGACAGTTATCTACGAGCAGTACTTC
abundance: few; j_gene: TRBJ2-3; v_gene: TRBV6-4; d_gene: -; CDR3aa: CASSPGRASTDTQYF; CDR3nt: TGTGCCAGCAGTCCAGGGAGAGCCAGCACAGATACGCAGTATTTT
abundance: once; j_gene: TRBJ1-1; v_gene: TRBV5-4; d_gene: -; CDR3aa: CASSFGGMNTEAFF; CDR3nt: TGTGCCAGCAGCTTCGGGGGCATGAACACTGAAGCTTTCTTT
abundance: -; j_gene: TRBJ1-2; v_gene: TRBV29-1; d_gene: -; CDR3aa: CSVERVGNYGYTF; CDR3nt: TGCAGCGTTGAGAGGGTCGGAAACTATGGCTACACCTTC
abundance: -; j_gene: TRBJ2-3; v_gene: TRBV13; d_gene: TRBD2; CDR3aa: CASSSAIAGGSTDTQYF; CDR3nt: TGTGCCAGCAGCAGCGCCATAGCGGGAGGCAGCACAGATACGCAGTATTTT
abundance: -; j_gene: TRBJ1-5; v_gene: TRBV4-2; d_gene: -; CDR3aa: CASSHESGNQPQHF; CDR3nt: TGTGCCAGCAGCCACGAAAGCGGAAATCAGCCCCAGCATTTT
abundance: -; j_gene: TRBJ2-7; v_gene: TRBV7-3; d_gene: -; CDR3aa: CASSLTTSYEQYF; CDR3nt: TGTGCCAGCAGCTTAACTACCTCCTACGAGCAGTACTTC
abundance: -; j_gene: TRBJ1-3; v_gene: TRBV7-2; d_gene: TRBD1; CDR3aa: CASSLGFGQGVNTIYF; CDR3nt: TGTGCCAGCAGCTTAGGTTTCGGGCAGGGGGTAAACACCATATATTTT
abundance: once; j_gene: TRBJ2-2; v_gene: TRBV7-3; d_gene: -; CDR3aa: CASSLKGTGELFF; CDR3nt: TGTGCCAGCAGCTTAAAGGGGACCGGGGAGCTGTTTTTT
abundance: -; j_gene: TRBJ2-5; v_gene: TRBV6-5; d_gene: -; CDR3aa: CASSYADSQGGTQYF; CDR3nt: TGTGCCAGCAGTTACGCCGACAGTCAAGGGGGGACCCAGTACTTC
abundance: -; j_gene: TRBJ1-1; v_gene: TRBV6-5; d_gene: -; CDR3aa: CASSYLGQGTEAFF; CDR3nt: TGTGCCAGCAGTTACCTCGGTCAGGGGACTGAAGCTTTCTTT
abundance: -; j_gene: TRBJ2-7; v_gene: TRBV5-6; d_gene: TRBD2; CDR3aa: CASSLAIRGAYEQYF; CDR3nt: TGTGCCAGCAGCTTGGCGATCCGGGGGGCCTACGAGCAGTACTTC
abundance: -; j_gene: TRBJ1-3; v_gene: TRBV5-4; d_gene: -; CDR3aa: CASSSQGGSGNTIYF; CDR3nt: TGTGCCAGCAGCTCGCAGGGAGGTTCCGGAAACACCATATATTTT
abundance: -; j_gene: TRBJ2-3; v_gene: TRBV4-2; d_gene: -; CDR3aa: CASTTPEADTQYF; CDR3nt: TGTGCCAGCACCACCCCTGAAGCAGATACGCAGTATTTT
abundance: -; j_gene: TRBJ2-1; v_gene: TRBV10-3; d_gene: -; CDR3aa: CAISESSSEQFF; CDR3nt: TGTGCCATCAGTGAGTCCTCTTCTGAGCAGTTCTTC
abundance: -; j_gene: TRBJ1-2; v_gene: TRBV30; d_gene: -; CDR3aa: CAWSVGGISNYGYTF; CDR3nt: TGTGCCTGGAGTGTCGGGGGGATATCCAACTATGGCTACACCTTC
abundance: once; j_gene: TRBJ2-2; v_gene: TRBV6-6; d_gene: -; CDR3aa: CASSYPRVPGELFF; CDR3nt: TGTGCCAGCAGTTACCCGAGGGTGCCCGGGGAGCTGTTTTTT
abundance: -; j_gene: TRBJ2-7; v_gene: TRBV6-1; d_gene: -; CDR3aa: CASSESGRSGEQYF; CDR3nt: TGTGCCAGCAGTGAATCTGGCCGCTCGGGCGAGCAGTACTTC
abundance: -; j_gene: TRBJ2-7; v_gene: TRBV18; d_gene: -; CDR3aa: CASSEATSYEQYF; CDR3nt: TGTGCCAGCTCAGAGGCCACGTCCTACGAGCAGTACTTC
abundance: once; j_gene: TRBJ2-3; v_gene: TRBV7-2; d_gene: TRBD2; CDR3aa: CASSFTSGRIDTQYF; CDR3nt: TGTGCCAGCAGCTTTACTAGCGGGAGAATAGATACGCAGTATTTT
abundance: once; j_gene: TRBJ1-1; v_gene: TRBV7-9; d_gene: -; CDR3aa: CASSLGGLNTEAFF; CDR3nt: TGTGCCAGCAGCTTGGGGGGGTTGAACACTGAAGCTTTCTTT
abundance: -; j_gene: TRBJ2-1; v_gene: TRBV9; d_gene: TRBD2; CDR3aa: CASSVDGRARDEQFF; CDR3nt: TGTGCCAGCAGCGTAGACGGGAGGGCCCGGGATGAGCAGTTCTTC
abundance: -; j_gene: TRBJ2-5; v_gene: TRBV5-5; d_gene: TRBD2; CDR3aa: CASTPWGGGETQYF; CDR3nt: TGTGCCAGCACCCCATGGGGGGGTGGGGAGACCCAGTACTTC
abundance: -; j_gene: TRBJ2-2; v_gene: TRBV6-5; d_gene: -; CDR3aa: CASGGLGNTGELFF; CDR3nt: TGTGCCAGCGGGGGTTTGGGGAACACCGGGGAGCTGTTTTTT
abundance: -; j_gene: TRBJ2-5; v_gene: TRBV7-9; d_gene: -; CDR3aa: CASSHRLGETQYF; CDR3nt: TGTGCCAGCAGCCATAGACTCGGAGAGACCCAGTACTTC
abundance: -; j_gene: TRBJ2-7; v_gene: TRBV5-1; d_gene: -; CDR3aa: CASSGDTAYEQYF; CDR3nt: TGCGCCAGCAGCGGGGACACAGCCTACGAGCAGTACTTC
abundance: -; j_gene: TRBJ1-2; v_gene: TRBV7-6; d_gene: -; CDR3aa: CASSPDNYGYTF; CDR3nt: TGTGCCAGCAGCCCAGATAACTATGGCTACACCTTC
abundance: -; j_gene: TRBJ2-1; v_gene: TRBV11-3; d_gene: TRBD2; CDR3aa: CASSLATSGGGNEQFF; CDR3nt: TGTGCCAGCAGCTTAGCGACTAGCGGGGGTGGGAATGAGCAGTTCTTC
abundance: -; j_gene: TRBJ1-1; v_gene: TRBV18; d_gene: -; CDR3aa: CASSPQVPGHQIEAFF; CDR3nt: TGTGCCAGCTCACCCCAAGTTCCGGGACACCAAATTGAAGCTTTCTTT
abundance: -; j_gene: TRBJ2-5; v_gene: TRBV2; d_gene: -; CDR3aa: CASSEDPGLPRETQYF; CDR3nt: TGTGCCAGCAGTGAAGATCCGGGACTTCCGAGGGAGACCCAGTACTTC
abundance: -; j_gene: TRBJ1-2; v_gene: TRBV15; d_gene: -; CDR3aa: CATSLNLVPDLYGYTF; CDR3nt: TGTGCCACCAGCCTGAATTTGGTACCGGACCTATATGGCTACACCTTC
abundance: -; j_gene: TRBJ2-1; v_gene: TRBV2; d_gene: -; CDR3aa: CAPGGGVKSYNEQFF; CDR3nt: TGTGCCCCCGGTGGGGGAGTCAAGTCCTACAATGAGCAGTTCTTC
abundance: -; j_gene: TRBJ2-2; v_gene: TRBV11-1; d_gene: -; CDR3aa: CASSLGSRGTGELFF; CDR3nt: TGTGCCAGCAGCCTCGGCTCCCGCGGCACCGGGGAGCTGTTTTTT